This TCR beta chain was captured in a study of PD-1 blockade in classical Hodgkin lymphoma. In the case of this clone: The antigen remains undetermined.

Study-level points and caveats: Whereas CD4+ TCR diversity had risen significantly by C4D1, CD8+ TCR diversity had not. Baseline TCR diversity was reportedly lower in newly diagnosed patients than healthy donors. The authors have not defined what causes the repertoire differences, possibly disease activity or prior therapy.

CDR1 is SEHNR and CDR2 is FQNEAQ in the germline V gene (reference sequence). CDR3 length equals 15 residues. Trimming took off 6 bases at V and 6 bases at J, with 18 bases between the two ends. All the patients suffered relapse after autologous stem cell transplantation, and brentuximab vedotin exposure differed. Patients reached a best response of complete response, partial response or progressive disease. Produced via immunoSEQ multiplex PCR; TCRdb's table is partial and in-frame only. The sample yields 37,000 or so clones, around 88% seen once. The sequenced sample was peripheral blood mononuclear cells (PBMCs), obtained before the second cycle of nivolumab. The chain joins TRBV7-9 to TRBJ1-3; maybe TRBD1 (5 bases). This TCR came from a human donor with classical Hodgkin lymphoma. The CDR3 bases are TGTGCCAGCAGACCCGGCAGGGCCACTACAAACACCATATATTTT. Amino acid sequence: CASRPGRATTNTIYF. Full variable domain (remainder filled in from reference TRBV7-9 and TRBJ1-3): DTGVSQNPRHKITKRGQNVTFRCDPISEHNRLYWYRQTLGQGPEFLTYFQNEAQLEKSRLLSDRFSAERPKGSFSTLEIQRTEQGDSAMYLCASRPGRATTNTIYFGEGSWLTVV.